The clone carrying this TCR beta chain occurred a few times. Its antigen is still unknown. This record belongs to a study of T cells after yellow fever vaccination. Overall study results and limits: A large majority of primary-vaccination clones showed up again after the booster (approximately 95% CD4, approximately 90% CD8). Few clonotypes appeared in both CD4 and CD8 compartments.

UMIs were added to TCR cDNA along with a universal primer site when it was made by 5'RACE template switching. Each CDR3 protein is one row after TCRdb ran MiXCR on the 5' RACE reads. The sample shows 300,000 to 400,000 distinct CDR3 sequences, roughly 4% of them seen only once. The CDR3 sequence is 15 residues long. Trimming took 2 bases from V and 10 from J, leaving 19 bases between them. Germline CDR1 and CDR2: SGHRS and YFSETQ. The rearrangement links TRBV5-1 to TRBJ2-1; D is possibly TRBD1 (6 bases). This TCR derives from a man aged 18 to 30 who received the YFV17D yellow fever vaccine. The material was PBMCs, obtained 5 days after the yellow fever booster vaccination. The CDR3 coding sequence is TGCGCCAGCAGCTTTGGTACAGGGCCGGTCCACGAGCAGTTCTTC. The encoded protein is CASSFGTGPVHEQFF. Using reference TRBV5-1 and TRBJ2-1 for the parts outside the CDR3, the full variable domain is KAGVTQTPRYLIKTRGQQVTLSCSPISGHRSVSWYQQTPGQGLQFLFEYFSETQRNKGNFPGRFSGRQFSNSRSEMNVSTLELGDSALYLCASSFGTGPVHEQFFGPGTRLTVL.